This is a list of T cell receptor beta chains from one sample in a study of Ad26.COV2.S vaccination and SARS-CoV-2 variants. The repertoire was sequenced with immunoSEQ multiplex PCR; TCRdb's copy has only in-frame clones and lacks some. Altogether fewer than 600,000 clones are present, roughly 87% being singletons, with the ten largest covering 1.5% to 2%. Sequences were derived from peripheral blood, sampled in a trial of Ad26.COV2.S vaccine versus placebo. These receptors came from a person between 18 and 65 years old who received the Ad26.COV2.S COVID-19 vaccine or a placebo. Each CDR3 is given with its conserved first and last residue. D genes are given only for firm matches. Rows may omit the clone size; those that give it use once, few, many or a size class.

d_call	j_call	v_call	clone_size	cdr3_aa	cdr3_nt
TRBD2	TRBJ2-3	TRBV11-2	-	CASSLSLRTSGVDTQYF	TGTGCCAGCAGCTTATCACTGCGGACTAGCGGGGTAGATACGCAGTATTTT
TRBD1	TRBJ1-5	TRBV6-6	-	CASSYPTGVNQPQHF	TGTGCCAGCAGTTACCCGACAGGGGTCAATCAGCCCCAGCATTTT
TRBD2	TRBJ2-1	TRBV5-5	-	CASSLRGLAGSSYNEQFF	TGTGCCAGCAGCTTGAGGGGACTAGCGGGAAGCTCCTACAATGAGCAGTTCTTC
TRBD1	TRBJ2-1	TRBV5-1	-	CASSPRDRGNEQFF	TGCGCCAGCAGCCCCCGGGACAGGGGCAATGAGCAGTTCTTC
-	TRBJ1-6	TRBV6-6	few	CASSPSGTSNNSPLHF	TGTGCCAGCAGTCCCTCCGGAACCTCAAATAATTCACCCCTCCACTTT
TRBD2	TRBJ2-5	TRBV5-1	once	CASSLGTSGSRETQYF	TGCGCCAGCAGCTTGGGGACTAGCGGGAGTCGGGAGACCCAGTACTTC
-	TRBJ1-2	TRBV30	-	CAWTQTGPNGYTF	TGTGCCTGGACTCAAACAGGGCCAAATGGCTACACCTTC
-	TRBJ2-7	TRBV5-1	-	CASSLAEGYSYEQYF	TGCGCCAGCAGCTTGGCCGAGGGGTACTCCTACGAGCAGTACTTC
-	TRBJ1-5	TRBV28	-	CASSSHKNRAWSNQPQHF	TGTGCCAGCAGTTCCCACAAGAACAGGGCTTGGAGCAATCAGCCCCAGCATTTT
-	TRBJ2-1	TRBV6-6	-	CASGQNSPAFF	TGTGCCAGCGGACAGAACAGTCCCGCGTTCTTC
TRBD1	TRBJ1-5	TRBV19	-	CATHDRASNQPQHF	TGTGCCACTCACGACAGGGCCAGCAATCAGCCCCAGCATTTT
-	TRBJ2-1	TRBV19	-	CASSEQGWGHSEQFF	TGTGCCAGTAGTGAACAGGGATGGGGTCATAGTGAGCAGTTCTTC
-	TRBJ2-1	TRBV7-8	-	CASSLRRGALYNEQFF	TGTGCCAGCAGCTTAAGGCGCGGGGCCCTCTACAATGAGCAGTTCTTC
TRBD2	TRBJ2-1	TRBV29-1	-	CSVEASGRAGEQFF	TGCAGCGTTGAGGCTAGCGGGAGGGCGGGTGAGCAGTTCTTC
-	TRBJ2-3	TRBV30	-	CARRWGASKYF	TGTGCCCGCCGCTGGGGGGCCAGTAAGTATTTT
-	TRBJ2-1	TRBV28	-	CASSPPRNEQFF	TGTGCCAGCAGTCCGCCCCGTAATGAGCAGTTCTTC
-	TRBJ1-1	TRBV19	-	CASTNRVEAFF	TGTGCCAGTACTAACAGGGTTGAAGCTTTCTTT
-	TRBJ1-5	TRBV20-1	-	CSASGLGSNQPQHF	TGCAGTGCTAGTGGACTTGGGAGCAATCAGCCCCAGCATTTT
TRBD1	TRBJ2-7	TRBV6-5	-	CASSYPTGVSEQYF	TGTGCCAGCAGTTACCCAACAGGGGTTAGCGAGCAGTACTTC
TRBD1	TRBJ2-1	TRBV18	-	CASSPRLDRGGSEQFF	TGTGCCAGCTCACCTCGACTAGACAGGGGGGGAAGTGAGCAGTTCTTC
-	TRBJ2-2	TRBV3-1/TRBV3-2	-	CASMGGTNTGELFF	TGTGCCAGCATGGGTGGGACGAACACCGGGGAGCTGTTTTTT
-	TRBJ1-1	TRBV7-2	-	CASSFSRAAENTEAFF	TGTGCCAGCAGCTTTTCTCGGGCAGCCGAGAACACTGAAGCTTTCTTT
-	TRBJ2-7	TRBV13	few	CASSLGVSGAASGEQYF	TGTGCCAGCAGCTTAGGTGTTTCTGGAGCGGCGTCGGGCGAGCAGTACTTC
-	TRBJ1-2	TRBV30	-	CAWSVRANYGYTF	TGTGCCTGGAGTGTCAGGGCTAACTATGGCTACACCTTC
TRBD1	TRBJ2-6	TRBV5-6	-	CASSFDRAGANVLTF	TGTGCCAGCAGCTTTGACAGGGCTGGGGCCAACGTCCTGACTTTC
-	TRBJ2-7	TRBV5-6	-	CASSLVGVYEQYF	TGTGCCAGCAGCTTGGTTGGTGTCTACGAGCAGTACTTC
TRBD1	TRBJ1-1	TRBV6-1	once	CASSEMAGQGGRSEAFF	TGTGCCAGCAGTGAAATGGCGGGACAGGGAGGCCGCTCTGAAGCTTTCTTT
-	TRBJ1-1	TRBV28	few	CASSAGSTEAFF	TGTGCCAGCAGTGCAGGGAGCACTGAAGCTTTCTTT
TRBD2	TRBJ2-7	TRBV7-2	-	CASSGGLSYEQYF	TGTGCCAGTTCGGGGGGACTCTCCTACGAGCAGTACTTC
TRBD1	TRBJ1-3	TRBV28	-	CASSQAGTAGNTIYF	TGTGCCAGCAGTCAGGCAGGGACAGCTGGAAACACCATATATTTT
TRBD2	TRBJ2-3	TRBV28	-	CASSSALLAGTDTQYF	TGTGCCAGCAGCTCCGCGTTACTAGCGGGAACAGATACGCAGTATTTT
-	TRBJ2-5	TRBV18	-	CASSPPMQETQYF	TGTGCCAGCTCACCACCGATGCAAGAGACCCAGTACTTC
TRBD2	TRBJ2-7	TRBV30	-	CAWSRIRTSGGPYEQYF	TGTGCCTGGAGTAGGATTCGGACTAGCGGGGGGCCATACGAGCAGTACTTC
-	TRBJ1-2	TRBV11-2	-	CASSLGGVGGYTF	TGTGCCAGCAGCCTAGGGGGAGTCGGTGGCTACACCTTC
-	TRBJ2-5	TRBV30	-	CAWSPPWGPQETQYF	TGTGCCTGGAGTCCCCCTTGGGGACCTCAAGAGACCCAGTACTTC
TRBD1	TRBJ2-7	TRBV28	-	CASSFNPGQGAYEQYF	TGTGCCAGCAGTTTTAATCCGGGACAGGGAGCCTACGAGCAGTACTTC
TRBD2	TRBJ2-2	TRBV4-2	-	CASSQVAGEAGELFF	TGTGCCAGCAGCCAAGTAGCGGGGGAGGCCGGGGAGCTGTTTTTT
TRBD2	TRBJ2-7	TRBV5-1	-	CASSQGTSGPYEQYF	TGCGCCAGCAGCCAAGGGACTAGCGGTCCCTACGAGCAGTACTTC
-	TRBJ2-5	TRBV6-1	-	CASSEGVSKRETQYF	TGTGCCAGCAGTGAAGGAGTGAGTAAGCGCGAGACCCAGTACTTC
-	TRBJ1-5	TRBV7-2	-	CASSFSHYNQPQHF	TGTGCCAGCAGCTTTTCACACTACAATCAGCCCCAGCATTTT
TRBD1	TRBJ1-4	TRBV9	-	CASSVGGTEREKLFF	TGTGCCAGCAGCGTAGGGGGGACAGAGCGCGAAAAACTGTTTTTT
-	TRBJ1-3	TRBV5-5	-	CASSRTGYQGTIYF	TGTGCCAGCAGCCGTACAGGGTATCAAGGCACCATATATTTT
-	TRBJ2-6	TRBV5-5	-	CASSPSRKSSGANVLTF	TGTGCCAGCAGTCCCTCTAGGAAGAGCTCTGGGGCCAACGTCCTGACTTTC
-	TRBJ2-3	TRBV11-2	-	CATSLGGTDTQYF	TGTGCCACCTCGCTCGGCGGGACCGACACGCAGTATTTT
TRBD1	TRBJ1-5	TRBV11-2	-	CASSCGGTGDNQPQHF	TGTGCCAGCAGCTGTGGGGGGACAGGGGACAATCAGCCCCAGCATTTT
TRBD1	TRBJ1-1	TRBV6-6	-	CASSRDRATEAFF	TGTGCCAGCAGCCGCGACAGGGCCACTGAAGCTTTCTTT
-	TRBJ2-1	TRBV7-2	few	CASSSTPITLSYNEQFF	TGTGCCAGCAGCTCAACCCCAATTACCCTCTCCTACAATGAGCAGTTCTTC
-	TRBJ2-7	TRBV19	-	CASSITQGSYEQYF	TGTGCCAGTAGTATAACGCAGGGTTCCTACGAGCAGTACTTC
TRBD1	TRBJ2-3	TRBV18	-	CASSPGTGEPYF	TGTGCCAGCTCACCCGGGACAGGGGAACCGTATTTT
-	TRBJ2-5	TRBV5-1	-	CASSTQGHEETQYF	TGCGCCAGCAGCACACAGGGACACGAAGAGACCCAGTACTTC
-	TRBJ1-3	TRBV27	few	CASMDRSSGNTIYF	TGTGCCAGCATGGACCGCTCCTCTGGAAACACCATATATTTT
TRBD2	TRBJ2-5	TRBV6-2/TRBV6-3	-	CASSRLASQETQYF	TGTGCCAGCAGTCGACTAGCTTCACAAGAGACCCAGTACTTC
TRBD1	TRBJ1-6	TRBV4-2	-	CASSDRANNSPLHF	TGTGCCAGCAGCGACAGGGCCAATAATTCACCCCTCCACTTT
-	TRBJ1-1	TRBV30	-	CAGRKNTEAFF	TGTGCCGGAAGAAAGAACACTGAAGCTTTCTTT